One sample yielded the 27 T cell receptor beta chains listed below, sequenced in a study of vaccination and CD4 T cells after COVID-19. Their antigens remain unidentified. The Oncomine TCR Beta short-read assay was applied to DNA of cultured CD4+ T cells. TCRdb called the PCR reads again in MiXCR, with one record for every CDR3 protein. The profile shows over 5,500 distinct CDR3 sequences, around 60% of them singletons. Treatment meaning: roughly ten-day PBMC culture with coronavirus spike peptide pools or control peptides (ViraFEST assay). The material sequenced was CD4+ T cells from blood, cultured in vitro. The receptors derive from a human donor who had recovered from COVID-19.

V gene TRBV9 combines with J gene TRBJ1-3; D is unclear. The germline gives CDR1 SGDLS, CDR2 YYNGEE. Deletions cut 4 bases from V and 4 bases from J, with 9 bases between. This CDR3 contains 13 residues. In nucleotides, the CDR3 is TGTGCCAGCAGCCCCGGAGGGGGAAACACCATATATTTT. Its translation is CASSPGGGNTIYF.

V and J are TRBV9 and TRBJ2-1; 12 bases agree with TRBD2. CDR1 and CDR2 (germline): SGDLS, YYNGEE. The CDR3 extends over 15 amino acids. V lost 0 bases and J lost 7; bases outside the gene matches: 2. The CDR3 spells CASSVGTSGENEQFF. The CDR3 DNA follows: TGTGCCAGCAGCGTAGGGACTAGCGGGGAGAATGAGCAGTTCTTC.

The J gene is TRBJ1-1, the V gene TRBV3-1; D is unresolved. The CDR3 runs 12 residues. V lost 3 bases, J lost 2 bases, and 4 bases lay in between. Germline V gene sequence: CDR1 LGHDT, CDR2 YNNKEL (reference sequence). As DNA, the CDR3 is TGTGCCAGCAGCCAGGGAAACACTGAAGCTTTCTTT. It codes for CASSQGNTEAFF.

This clonotype was detected only once. This chain joins TRBV6-2 or TRBV6-3 and TRBJ1-5; tentatively, D is TRBD1 (6 bases). V was trimmed by 6 bases and J by 5 bases, leaving 14 bases between them. This CDR3 contains 14 residues. Germline V lookup: CDR1 MNHEY, CDR2 SVGEGT. The DNA of the CDR3 is TGTGCCAGCAGCCGCGGACAGCAGGATCAGCCCCAGCATTTT. It translates to CASSRGQQDQPQHF.

This chain joins TRBV7-2 and TRBJ1-2, with 7 bases identical to TRBD1. Germline-derived CDR1 and CDR2 are SGHTA and FQGNSA. V was pared by 4 bases and J by 8 bases, with 10 bases of the junction left unmatched. The length of the CDR3 is 14 residues. In DNA, the CDR3 is TGTGCCAGCAGCTGGCCAGGGAGGGGGCTGGGCTACACCTTC. It is translated as CASSWPGRGLGYTF.

This chain links TRBV20-1 with TRBJ2-6; D may correspond to TRBD1 or TRBD2 (5 bases each). V was clipped by 1 base and J by 0 bases, with 10 bases between them. The germline V gene has CDR1 DFQATT and CDR2 SNEGSKA (reference sequence). The CDR3 is 16 amino acids. The CDR3 DNA sequence: TGCAGTGCTAGAGCTGGGGGATCCTCTGGGGCCAACGTCCTGACTTTC. This sequence encodes CSARAGGSSGANVLTF.

This clonotype was found a few times. V and J are TRBV6-2 or TRBV6-3 and TRBJ1-5; TRBD1 might be the D (6 bases). Germline V gene data show CDR1 as MNHEY and CDR2 as SVGEGT. The CDR3 runs to 16 residues. V gave up 6 bases and J gave up 3 bases, with 18 bases separating them. The DNA for the CDR3 is TGTGCCAGCAGAACGATCAGGGGACAACTCAATCAGCCCCAGCATTTT. Its protein product is CASRTIRGQLNQPQHF.

V and J are TRBV24-1 and TRBJ2-1, with unresolved D. Per germline, CDR1 KGHDR and CDR2 SFDVKD. This CDR3 contains 13 residues. The ends were cut back, 3 bases at V and 9 bases at J, with 11 bases in the middle. CDR3 region: CATSDRPGGEQFF. The CDR3, as DNA: TGTGCCACCAGTGATCGACCTGGTGGTGAGCAGTTCTTC.

The rearrangement uses TRBV6-2 or TRBV6-3 and TRBJ2-7; the D gene is possibly TRBD2 (6 bases). Germline V lookup: CDR1 MNHEY, CDR2 SVGEGT. This CDR3 spans 14 amino acids. The V and J ends lost 7 bases and 2 bases respectively, with 15 bases between them. The DNA of the CDR3 is TGTGCCAGCACCTCAGGAGGGGTCCCCTACGAGCAGTACTTC. Amino acids: CASTSGGVPYEQYF.

The chain employs TRBV5-8 and TRBJ1-5, with D hard to call. Germline V lookup: CDR1 SGHTS, CDR2 YDEGEE. The length of the CDR3 is 15 residues. Trimming shortened V by 0 bases and J by 5 bases, and 12 bases separated the two germline ends. In nucleotides, the CDR3 is TGTGCCAGCAGCTTGGGTCGTAGGCTGGATCAGCCCCAGCATTTT. Encoded protein: CASSLGRRLDQPQHF. The full variable domain, its missing parts supplied by reference TRBV5-8 and TRBJ1-5, is EAGVTQSPTHLIKTRGQQATLRCSPISGHTSVYWYQQALGLGLQFLLWYDEGEERNRGNFPPRFSGRQFPNYSSELNVNALELEDSALYLCASSLGRRLDQPQHFGDGTRLSIL.

The chain employs TRBV7-2 and TRBJ2-7; 9 bases map to TRBD1. From germline, CDR1 is SGHTA and CDR2 FQGNSA. This CDR3 has 14 residues. V lost 6 bases and J lost 7; bases outside the gene matches: 10. This CDR3 reads CASRPTGGGGEQYF. For the CDR3, the DNA is TGTGCCAGCAGGCCGACAGGGGGTGGTGGGGAGCAGTACTTC.

This clonotype has only one observation. The chain couples TRBV18 to TRBJ2-7; D gene unclear. Germline V gives CDR1 KGHSH, CDR2 LQKENI. The CDR3 contains 13 residues. Trimming pared 0 bases from V and 0 bases from J, leaving 3 bases between. The DNA of the CDR3 is TGTGCCAGCTCACCACCGAGCTCCTACGAGCAGTACTTC. Amino acids: CASSPPSSYEQYF.

In the case of this clonotype: The CDR3 ends on some other residue instead of the conserved phenylalanine or tryptophan, so this is likely a read error. This chain uses TRBV20-1 with TRBJ1-1; the match to TRBD1 covers 7 bases. Germline CDR1 and CDR2: DFQATT and SNEGSKA (reference sequence). Germline trimming cut 6 bases from V and 6 bases from J; bases unmatched to any gene: 7. CDR3 length equals 12 residues. CDR3 DNA: TGCAGTGCCCTACAGGGGAAGTCTGAAGCTTTCCTT. Its protein is CSALQGKSEAFL.

This chain links TRBV19 with TRBJ2-6; D is perhaps TRBD1 or TRBD2 (5 bases each). Trimming removed 3 bases at V and 4 bases at J, with 10 bases between. The CDR3 contains 15 residues. In germline, CDR1 is LNHDA, CDR2 SQIVND (reference sequence). CDR3 sequence reads: CASSMKGTGANVLTF. Written as DNA, the CDR3 is TGTGCCAGTAGTATGAAGGGGACCGGGGCCAACGTCCTGACTTTC.

This clonotype has a handful of counts. The V gene is TRBV20-1, the J gene TRBJ2-7; D possibly uses TRBD1 or TRBD2 (5 bases each). The CDR3 sequence is 14 residues long. CDR1 and CDR2 (germline): DFQATT, SNEGSKA (reference sequence). V was shortened by 5 bases and J by 0 bases, with 14 bases between the two germline ends. The chain's CDR3 is CSAEGRLDSYEQYF. CDR3 DNA: TGCAGTGCTGAGGGACGGCTCGACTCCTACGAGCAGTACTTC.

This clonotype has a handful of counts. The CDR3 DNA is TGCAGTGCTGGGACCCCTAATCAGCCCCAGCATTTT. Translated: CSAGTPNQPQHF. The gene calls are TRBV20-1 and TRBJ1-5; D is possibly TRBD1 (5 bases). Trimming took 5 bases from V and 4 from J, leaving 9 bases between them. CDR1 is DFQATT, CDR2 SNEGSKA, per germline (reference sequence). CDR3 length: 12 residues.

The V gene is TRBV12-3 or TRBV12-4, the J gene TRBJ2-3, with 10 bases that match TRBD2. With 6 bases clipped from V and 4 bases from J, the junction kept 7 bases outside the gene matches. This CDR3 is 15 amino acids long. CDR3 sequence: CASSPSGGASDTQYF. In DNA form, the CDR3 reads TGTGCCAGCAGCCCCAGCGGGGGGGCGTCAGATACGCAGTATTTT.

The gene calls are TRBV19 and TRBJ2-7; 11 nucleotides agree with TRBD2. Germline-derived CDR1 and CDR2 are LNHDA and SQIVND (reference sequence). V lost 9 bases, J lost 5 bases, and 9 bases stayed unmatched. CDR3 length: 14 residues. Written as DNA, the CDR3 is TGTGCCAGCCAAGATAGCGGGGGGGCTGACGAGCAGTACTTC. Its translation: CASQDSGGADEQYF.

For the CDR3, the DNA is TGTGCCAGCAGCTTTAGGGGGCCGGCCTATGGCTACACCTTC. Its translation: CASSFRGPAYGYTF. The V and J genes are TRBV7-9 and TRBJ1-2, with TRBD1 matching 7 bases. Germline CDR1 SEHNR, CDR2 FQNEAQ (reference sequence). V gave up 3 bases and J gave up 4 bases; unmatched junction bases: 5. This CDR3 is 14 amino acids long.

The J gene is TRBJ2-3, the V gene TRBV2; D not certain. Germline V CDR1 and CDR2: SNHLY, FYNNEI. This CDR3 is 15 amino acids long. The V end was cut by 3 bases, the J end by 0 bases, with 10 bases between. CDR3 in amino acids: CASSDMRPSTDTQYF. CDR3 sequence (DNA): TGTGCCAGCAGTGATATGAGACCCAGCACAGATACGCAGTATTTT.

This clonotype came up a few times. The chain recombines TRBV20-1 with TRBJ2-3; D not certain. The CDR3 totals 13 residues. Trimming shortened V by 1 base and J by 1 base, and 6 bases separated the two germline ends. Germline CDR1 reads DFQATT; CDR2 reads SNEGSKA (reference sequence). CDR3 loop: CSARAPGTDTQYF. CDR3 nucleotides: TGCAGTGCTAGAGCGCCGGGCACAGATACGCAGTATTTT.

The chain carries TRBV6-1 and TRBJ1-3, with a tentative D call TRBD1 (6 bases). V was shortened by 7 bases and J by 4 bases, with 11 bases between the two germline ends. The CDR3 runs to 13 residues. CDR1 and CDR2 (germline): MNHNS, SASEGT. CDR3 loop: CASTPGQGNTIYF. CDR3 coding DNA: TGTGCCAGCACCCCGGGACAAGGAAACACCATATATTTT.

The chain employs TRBV7-9 and TRBJ2-5, with D possibly matching TRBD2 (7 bases). The CDR3 length is 17 residues. V was cut by 6 bases and J by 0 bases, with 20 bases left in between. CDR1 and CDR2 (germline): SEHNR, FQNEAQ (reference sequence). As DNA, the CDR3 is TGTGCCAGCAGGGCCCTTAGAGGCGGGGGCCACCAAGAGACCCAGTACTTC. It yields the protein CASRALRGGGHQETQYF.

This rearrangement joins TRBV27 to TRBJ1-1; D ambiguous. The CDR3 sequence is 13 residues long. The V end was cut by 6 bases, the J end by 1 base, with 9 bases between. CDR1 is MNHEY, CDR2 SMNVEV, per germline (reference sequence). The CDR3 sequence is CASRRAGNTEAFF. The CDR3 DNA follows: TGTGCCAGCAGGAGGGCAGGGAACACTGAAGCTTTCTTT.

The chain has TRBV19 and TRBJ1-2, with D perhaps matching TRBD1 (6 bases). Per germline, CDR1 LNHDA and CDR2 SQIVND (reference sequence). The ends were cut back, 7 bases at V and 8 bases at J, with 17 bases in the middle. The CDR3 is 13 amino acids. The CDR3 sequence: CASNPRGSRGYTF. CDR3 DNA: TGTGCCAGTAACCCCAGGGGATCGCGGGGCTACACCTTC.

The V call is TRBV6-2 or TRBV6-3, the J call TRBJ1-5; no definite D call. Germline lookup yields CDR1 MNHEY and CDR2 SVGEGT. V gave up 3 bases and J gave up 5 bases, with 8 bases separating them. The length of the CDR3 is 13 residues. The CDR3 nucleotides read TGTGCCAGCAGTTATCTAAGGGATCAGCCCCAGCATTTT. This gives the protein CASSYLRDQPQHF.

This chain uses TRBV20-1 with TRBJ1-2; D is unresolved. V lost 1 base and J 5 bases, leaving 14 bases between the germline ends. CDR3 length equals 14 residues. Germline-derived CDR1 and CDR2 are DFQATT and SNEGSKA (reference sequence). DNA of the CDR3: TGCAGTGCTAGAGTCCTACCGGCTCTGTATGGCTACACCTTC. Translated, it gives CSARVLPALYGYTF.